This T cell receptor beta chain was recovered during a study of blood T cell repertoires in COVID-19. Across the study: The origin of the acute and convalescent COVID-19 samples was the United States, Italy and Spain. PBMCs, B-cell-depleted T cells, or T cells provided the cDNA or gDNA that made up the material.

V dropped 3 bases and J dropped 4 bases, with 16 bases sitting between them. The germline V gene has CDR1 SGHTA and CDR2 FQGNSA. This CDR3 contains 15 residues. Per the study methods: Scientists estimated how many nucleated cells there were by amplifying reference gene primers. Data came from immunoSEQ multiplex PCR; TCRdb stores just in-frame clones and leaves some out. Clone size and the V and J calls come from that table; the DNA yielded D and trimming. The repertoire has about 170,000 clones, roughly 80% of them found once; the top ten carry about 2.7%. The J gene is TRBJ2-7, the V gene TRBV7-2; maybe TRBD2 (5 bases). Sequenced sample: peripheral blood. The sequence came from a human donor with acute or convalescent COVID-19. The donor label of this sample is uncertain. This CDR3 reads CASSLNPGISYEQYF. The CDR3 DNA reads as TGTGCCAGCAGCTTGAACCCGGGAATAAGTTACGAGCAGTACTTC.